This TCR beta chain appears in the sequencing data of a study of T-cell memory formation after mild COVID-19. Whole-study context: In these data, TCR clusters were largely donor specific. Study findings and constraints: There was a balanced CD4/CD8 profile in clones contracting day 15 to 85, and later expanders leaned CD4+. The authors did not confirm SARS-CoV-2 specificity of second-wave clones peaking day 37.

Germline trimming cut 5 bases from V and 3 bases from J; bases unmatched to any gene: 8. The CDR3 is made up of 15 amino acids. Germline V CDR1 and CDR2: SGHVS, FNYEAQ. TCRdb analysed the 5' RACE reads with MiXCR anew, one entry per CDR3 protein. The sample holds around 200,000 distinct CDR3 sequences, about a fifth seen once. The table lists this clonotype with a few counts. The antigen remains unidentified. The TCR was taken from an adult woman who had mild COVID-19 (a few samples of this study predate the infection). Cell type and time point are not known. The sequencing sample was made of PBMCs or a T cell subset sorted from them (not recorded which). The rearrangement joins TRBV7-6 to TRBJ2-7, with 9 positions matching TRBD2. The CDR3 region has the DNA TGTGCCAGCAGCCCCCTAGCGGGGAACGACTACGAGCAGTACTTC. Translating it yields CASSPLAGNDYEQYF.